One sample yielded the 20 T cell receptor beta chains listed below, sequenced in a study of blood T cell repertoires in COVID-19. Sequenced by immunoSEQ multiplex PCR; TCRdb stores in-frame clones only, minus some. The profile shows under 200,000 clones, approximately 86% of them singletons. Sequenced input: peripheral blood. The receptors shown here come from a woman of 80 years or more with acute or convalescent COVID-19.

The chain recombines TRBV5-6 with TRBJ1-5, with D tentatively TRBD1 (6 bases). The length of the CDR3 is 16 residues. V was clipped by 2 bases and J by 3 bases, with 15 bases between them. Germline-derived CDR1 and CDR2 are SGHDT and YYEEEE. In DNA form, the CDR3 reads TGTGCCAGCAGCTTAGTTACGGACAGATTCAATCAGCCCCAGCATTTT. Its protein is CASSLVTDRFNQPQHF. The full variable domain, its missing parts supplied by reference TRBV5-6 and TRBJ1-5, is DAGVTQSPTHLIKTRGQQVTLRCSPKSGHDTVSWYQQALGQGPQFIFQYYEEEERQRGNFPDRFSGHQFPNYSSELNVNALLLGDSALYLCASSLVTDRFNQPQHFGDGTRLSIL.

V gene TRBV5-1 combines with J gene TRBJ2-7; no reliable D call. CDR3 length: 13 amino acids. From germline, CDR1 is SGHRS and CDR2 YFSETQ. The V end was cut by 0 bases, the J end by 0 bases, with 4 bases between. Here the CDR3 reads CASSLALSYEQYF. The CDR3 nucleotides are TGCGCCAGCAGCTTGGCCCTCTCCTACGAGCAGTACTTC.

This sequence joins TRBV5-1 and TRBJ2-1; 10 bases are a match to TRBD2. V dropped 3 bases and J dropped 6; count of bases not matched to a gene: 6. CDR1 SGHRS and CDR2 YFSETQ come from the germline V gene. The CDR3 length is 15 residues. The CDR3 sequence: CASSWLAGAGNEQFF. In DNA, the CDR3 is TGCGCCAGCAGCTGGCTAGCGGGGGCGGGCAATGAGCAGTTCTTC.

The chain recombines TRBV6-6 with TRBJ1-3; D uncertain. V lost 6 bases and J 0 bases, leaving 12 bases between the germline ends. This CDR3 contains 15 residues. Germline CDR1 is MNHNY and CDR2 is SVGAGI (reference sequence). The CDR3 is CASSLAGSSGNTIYF. The CDR3 nucleotides are TGTGCCAGCAGCCTGGCAGGATCCTCTGGAAACACCATATATTTT.

The chain employs TRBV25-1 and TRBJ1-4; no clear D gene. The CDR3 totals 14 residues. The germline V and J ends were trimmed by 3 bases and 4 bases, with 9 bases remaining between them. From germline, CDR1 is MGHDK and CDR2 SYGVNS. Written as DNA, the CDR3 is TGTGCCAGCAGTGATCCGGGAGATAATGAAAAACTGTTTTTT. It codes for CASSDPGDNEKLFF.

V gene TRBV24-1 combines with J gene TRBJ2-1, with D unresolved. V lost 6 bases and J 3 bases, leaving 2 bases between the germline ends. The CDR3 sequence is 11 residues long. Per the germline V gene, CDR1 is KGHDR and CDR2 is SFDVKD. CDR3 sequence (DNA): TGTGCCACCAGTCTCTACAATGAGCAGTTCTTC. It specifies CATSLYNEQFF.

The chain is built from TRBV4-2 and TRBJ2-1; 9 nucleotides line up with TRBD2. Germline trimming cut 1 base from V and 10 bases from J; bases unmatched to any gene: 8. The CDR3 totals 15 residues. The germline V gene encodes CDR1 LGHNA and CDR2 YNFKEQ. CDR3 DNA: TGTGCCAGCAGCCAAGGCGGGGGGGCCTCTGAAGAGCAGTTCTTC. Its translation: CASSQGGGASEEQFF.

The chain is built from TRBV6-5 and TRBJ2-7; tentative D call: TRBD1 (5 bases). With 2 bases removed from V and 7 bases from J, the gap between germline ends came to 18 bases. The CDR3 runs to 15 residues. Germline V lookup: CDR1 MNHEY, CDR2 SVGAGI. DNA of the CDR3: TGTGCCAGCAGTTACAGGGGCCGGACCCCTACAGAGCAGTACTTC. Protein sequence: CASSYRGRTPTEQYF.

This clone has just one count. The chain recombines TRBV13 with TRBJ2-1; 9 bases are shared with TRBD2. The CDR3 runs to 15 residues. The junction had 2 bases not matched to a gene; V was cut back by 3 bases and J by 2 bases. The V gene's germline CDR1 is PRHDT and CDR2 FYEKMQ (reference sequence). CDR3 sequence (DNA): TGTGCCAGCAGCTTCATAGCGGGGGCCTACAATGAGCAGTTCTTC. This sequence encodes CASSFIAGAYNEQFF.

This clone was recorded a few times. This chain uses TRBV18 with TRBJ2-7; 10 nucleotides match TRBD2. This CDR3 comprises 14 residues. CDR1 is KGHSH, CDR2 LQKENI, per germline. V shed 3 bases and J 3 bases; nucleotides not matched to a gene: 2. CDR3 DNA: TGTGCCAGCTCACCCGGACTAGCGGACTACGAGCAGTACTTC. Residues: CASSPGLADYEQYF. Using reference TRBV18 and TRBJ2-7 for the parts outside the CDR3, the full variable domain is NAGVMQNPRHLVRRRGQEARLRCSPMKGHSHVYWYRQLPEEGLKFMVYLQKENIIDESGMPKERFSAEFPKEGPSILRIQQVVRGDSAAYFCASSPGLADYEQYFGPGTRLTVT.

This clone was counted a single time. The V call is TRBV6-5, the J call TRBJ1-6, with TRBD1 matching over 8 bases. Germline V CDR1 and CDR2: MNHEY, SVGAGI. The CDR3 loop spans 15 amino acids. The junction had 9 bases not matched to a gene; V was cut back by 6 bases and J by 8 bases. DNA for the CDR3: TGTGCCAGCAGCGGAACCCAGGGGGCCGATTCACCCCTCCACTTT. Encoded protein: CASSGTQGADSPLHF.

The CDR3 reads CASSLAGDRGGGYTF. CDR3 sequence (DNA): TGTGCCAGCAGCTTGGCCGGGGACAGGGGAGGCGGCTACACCTTC. The chain has TRBV5-5 and TRBJ1-2; TRBD1 aligns across 10 bases. CDR1 and CDR2 from the germline V gene are SGHKS and YYEKEE (reference sequence). Germline trimming cut 0 bases from V and 8 bases from J; bases unmatched to any gene: 7. This CDR3 is built from 15 residues.

The J gene is TRBJ2-6, the V gene TRBV29-1; D not certain. CDR3 size: 13 residues. The germline V and J ends were trimmed by 5 bases and 1 base, with 6 bases remaining between them. CDR1 SQVTM and CDR2 ANQGSEA come from the germline V gene. In DNA form, the CDR3 reads TGCAGCGTTCGGAGTTCTGGGGCCAACGTCCTGACTTTC. Its protein product is CSVRSSGANVLTF.

J is TRBJ1-5 and V is TRBV3-1 (or the pseudogene TRBV3-2), with TRBD1 matching 9 bases. V lost 5 bases, J lost 5 bases, and 1 base stayed unmatched. The CDR3 is made up of 13 amino acids. The V gene's germline CDR1 is LGHDT and CDR2 YNNKEL (reference sequence). The CDR3 reads CASSWDRDQPQHF. The CDR3, as DNA: TGTGCCAGCAGCTGGGACAGGGATCAGCCCCAGCATTTT.

The rearrangement uses TRBV2 and TRBJ1-5; D is possibly TRBD1 (5 bases). V dropped 6 bases and J dropped 1 base, with 16 bases sitting between them. Germline assignment: CDR1 SNHLY and CDR2 FYNNEI. The CDR3 length is 16 residues. DNA for the CDR3: TGTGCCAGCAGGAATGGGCAGGGAGGAAGCAATCAGCCCCAGCATTTT. Encoded protein: CASRNGQGGSNQPQHF.

This chain connects TRBV5-4 to TRBJ2-5, with TRBD1 matching over 12 bases. The CDR3 has 15 amino acids. Unmatched junction bases numbered 7, after V lost 6 bases and J lost 4 bases. Germline CDR1 and CDR2: SGHNT and YYREEE (reference sequence). The CDR3 nucleotides are TGTGCCAGCACCTCCCAGGGACAGGGGGCAGAGACCCAGTACTTC. This translates into CASTSQGQGAETQYF.

The V gene is TRBV7-2, the J gene TRBJ2-7; 7 positions agree with TRBD1. V shed 3 bases and J 0 bases; nucleotides not matched to a gene: 5. This CDR3 has 15 residues. The germline gives CDR1 SGHTA, CDR2 FQGNSA. The DNA for the CDR3 is TGTGCCAGCAGCTTGGACAGGCTCACCTCCTACGAGCAGTACTTC. Encoded protein: CASSLDRLTSYEQYF.

This chain connects TRBV28 to TRBJ1-5; D is perhaps TRBD1 (6 bases). V was pared by 7 bases and J by 6 bases, with 13 bases between. The CDR3 totals 13 residues. Per germline, CDR1 MDHEN and CDR2 SYDVKM. The CDR3 loop reads CASITGPAQPQHF. CDR3 nucleotide sequence: TGTGCCAGCATTACAGGGCCAGCTCAGCCCCAGCATTTT. Variable domain in full (rest from reference TRBV28 and TRBJ1-5): DVKVTQSSRYLVKRTGEKVFLECVQDMDHENMFWYRQDPGLGLRLIYFSYDVKMKEKGDIPEGYSVSREKKERFSLILESASTNQTSMYLCASITGPAQPQHFGDGTRLSIL.

V and J are TRBV12-5 and TRBJ2-1; TRBD1 matches at 9 bases. V shed 5 bases, J shed 8 bases, and the junction held 13 bases outside the gene matches. The germline V gene has CDR1 LGHNT and CDR2 FRNRAP. The CDR3 covers 16 residues. CDR3 protein: CASGPPGQGIIYEQFF. The CDR3 DNA reads TGTGCTAGTGGTCCACCGGGACAGGGCATTATATATGAGCAGTTCTTC.

The chain links TRBV21-1 to TRBJ1-3. TRBV21-1 is a known pseudogene. This CDR3 comprises 16 residues. CDR3 DNA sequence: TGTGCCAGCAGTGAGGGCAGGAGCAACTCTGGAAACACCATATATTTT. Its translation is CASSEGRSNSGNTIYF.